Sequencing of this T cell receptor beta chain was carried out in a study of T-cell reconstitution after alpha-beta-depleted transplantation in children. V lost 0 bases to trimming and J lost 8 bases, with 8 bases between them. The CDR3 runs 14 residues. Germline V gene sequence: CDR1 SGHTA, CDR2 FQGNSA. Preparation of the TCRbeta library involved a method that used unique molecular identifiers. TCRdb recomputed calls from the PCR reads with MiXCR, one row per CDR3 protein. The sample lists approximately 640,000 distinct CDR3 sequences, roughly 15% occurring once. The source material was PBMCs from the stem cell graft donor, sampled from the stem cell graft. The rearrangement joins TRBV7-2 to TRBJ1-6; D is possibly TRBD1 (6 bases). The source is a human donor who donated a stem cell graft to a child with acute myeloid leukemia. DNA of the CDR3: TGTGCCAGCAGCTTAGCGAGACAGGATTCACCCCTCCACTTT. Amino acid sequence: CASSLARQDSPLHF. Based on the CDR3 plus reference TRBV7-2 and TRBJ1-6, the full variable domain is GAGVSQSPSNKVTEKGKDVELRCDPISGHTALYWYRQSLGQGLEFLIYFQGNSAPDKSGLPSDRFSAERTGGSVSTLTIQRTQQEDSAVYLCASSLARQDSPLHFGNGTRLTVT.